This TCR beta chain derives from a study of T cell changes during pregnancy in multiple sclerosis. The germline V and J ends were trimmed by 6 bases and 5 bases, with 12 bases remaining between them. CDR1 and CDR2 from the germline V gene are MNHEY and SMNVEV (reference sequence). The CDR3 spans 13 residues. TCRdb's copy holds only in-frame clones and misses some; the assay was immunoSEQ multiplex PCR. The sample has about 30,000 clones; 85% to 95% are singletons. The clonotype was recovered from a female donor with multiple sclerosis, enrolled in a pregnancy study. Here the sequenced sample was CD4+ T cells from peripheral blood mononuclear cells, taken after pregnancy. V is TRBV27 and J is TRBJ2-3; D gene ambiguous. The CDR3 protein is CASRFTFVDTQYF. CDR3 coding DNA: TGTGCCAGCAGGTTTACTTTTGTAGATACGCAGTATTTT.